This T cell receptor (beta chain) originates from a study of OX40 agonist ivuxolimab in advanced cancers. Overall study: Patients were infused with ivuxolimab every 2 weeks at 0.01 to 10 mg/kg.

Sampled blood was obtained at baseline, cycle 4 day 1, and cycle 7 day 1. CDR1 is SGHDT and CDR2 is YYEEEE in the germline V gene. This CDR3 spans 13 amino acids. V was pared by 1 base and J by 7 bases, with 11 bases between. Repertoires were generated with immunoSEQ multiplex PCR, while TCRdb's copy carries only in-frame clones and drops some. The table has 71,000 or so clones, approximately 80% seen once; the top ten hold around 8.2%. The sample here was CD4+ or CD8+ T cells sorted from blood, taken in a trial of the OX40 agonist ivuxolimab. The genes are TRBV5-6 and TRBJ1-2, with D tentatively TRBD1 (5 bases). The origin of this receptor is an adult with an advanced solid tumor such as melanoma, head and neck, liver or kidney cancer. The CDR3 sequence is CASSLKHRSGYTF. The CDR3, as DNA: TGTGCCAGCAGCTTGAAGCACAGGTCTGGCTACACCTTC.